This T cell receptor (beta chain) was captured by sequencing in a study of blood T cell repertoires in COVID-19. Across the whole study: The cDNA or gDNA used as material had been derived from T cells, B-cell-depleted T cells, or PBMCs.

Here immunoSEQ multiplex PCR was the method, and the copy in TCRdb shows in-frame clones only, minus some. Of more than 250,000 clones in the sample, about 85% were seen once. The CDR3 is 17 residues long. J gave up 4 bases and V 4 bases, and 9 bases lay outside the gene matches. Looked up from germline, CDR1 is SGDLS and CDR2 is YYNGEE. The sequence derives from a woman aged 25 to 45 who had recovered from COVID-19. What was sequenced was PBMCs or T cells enriched from blood (not recorded which). The chain recombines TRBV9 with TRBJ2-5; 14 positions agree with TRBD2. The CDR3 coding sequence is TGTGCCAGCAGCTCCCGGACTAGCGGGGGGCCAGGAGAGACCCAGTACTTC. This sequence encodes CASSSRTSGGPGETQYF.